The rows below give T cell receptor beta chains drawn from one sample of a study of a mutant IDH1 vaccine in newly diagnosed glioma. Only in-frame clones appear in the TCRdb table, and some are missing; sequencing was by immunoSEQ multiplex PCR. Of about 20,000 clones in the sample, around 82% are singletons; the top ten hold approximately 13%. No antigen has been assigned to these receptors. Material: PBMCs, obtained from a glioma patient whose treatment included an IDH1 peptide vaccine. The receptors derive from a man aged 25 to 45 with glioma. Both conserved end residues are part of each CDR3. D genes are given only for firm matches. Part of the rows lack a size; the others show once, few, many or a class for expanded clones.

D	V	J	size	CDR3	DNA
.	TRBV6-1	TRBJ2-1	.	CASNLWGDEQFF	TGTGCCAGCAATTTATGGGGAGATGAGCAGTTCTTC
.	TRBV19	TRBJ2-1	.	CASSISGGSYNEQFF	TGTGCCAGTAGTATAAGTGGGGGGAGCTACAATGAGCAGTTCTTC
.	TRBV7-9	TRBJ1-1	.	CASSLDMNTEAFF	TGTGCCAGCAGCTTAGACATGAACACTGAAGCTTTCTTT
.	TRBV6-6	TRBJ1-1	.	CASSGRSNTEAFF	TGTGCCAGCAGCGGACGTTCGAACACTGAAGCTTTCTTT
.	TRBV2	TRBJ2-1	.	CASSEKMDGWHEQFF	TGTGCCAGCAGTGAAAAGATGGATGGATGGCATGAGCAGTTCTTC
.	TRBV11-2	TRBJ2-4	.	CASSSRLAKNIQYF	TGTGCCAGCAGCTCTCGACTAGCCAAAAACATTCAGTACTTC
.	TRBV5-1	TRBJ1-4	.	CASNPGAGNEKLFF	TGCGCCAGCAACCCTGGGGCAGGCAATGAAAAACTGTTTTTT
TRBD2	TRBV14	TRBJ2-7	.	CASSQGREGSYEQYF	TGTGCCAGCAGCCAAGGGCGGGAGGGATCCTACGAGCAGTACTTC
TRBD1	TRBV7-9	TRBJ2-7	.	CASSHRDRNYEQYF	TGTGCCAGCAGCCACCGGGACAGAAACTACGAGCAGTACTTC
.	TRBV6-5	TRBJ1-1	.	CASNGRVGEAFF	TGTGCCAGCAACGGGCGGGTTGGTGAAGCTTTCTTT
TRBD2	TRBV18	TRBJ2-1	once	CASSPPGLAGVGYNEQFF	TGTGCCAGCTCACCCCCGGGACTAGCGGGAGTTGGGTACAATGAGCAGTTCTTC
TRBD2	TRBV5-1	TRBJ2-5	.	CASSRLAGGQETQYF	TGCGCCAGCAGCCGTCTAGCGGGAGGACAAGAGACCCAGTACTTC
.	TRBV25-1	TRBJ2-2	.	CASSGPSAGGELFF	TGTGCCAGCAGTGGCCCTAGCGCGGGCGGGGAGCTGTTTTTT
TRBD2	TRBV6-1	TRBJ2-5	.	CASRREGWETQYF	TGTGCCAGCAGGAGGGAGGGTTGGGAGACCCAGTACTTC
.	TRBV2	TRBJ1-5	.	CASRDQVGQPQHF	TGTGCCAGCAGGGACCAGGTTGGTCAGCCCCAGCATTTT
.	TRBV5-1	TRBJ1-1	.	CASSWTPGSNTEAFF	TGCGCCAGCAGCTGGACCCCGGGCTCTAACACTGAAGCTTTCTTT
TRBD2	TRBV2	TRBJ2-7	.	CASIPRTSGTYEQYF	TGCGCCAGCATCCCACGGACTAGCGGTACCTACGAGCAGTACTTC
TRBD1	TRBV19	TRBJ2-7	.	CASSTSGTGDYEQYF	TGTGCCAGTAGTACTTCCGGGACAGGGGACTACGAGCAGTACTTC
.	TRBV30	TRBJ1-2	.	CAWRDLGTNYGYTF	TGTGCCTGGAGGGATTTAGGGACTAACTATGGCTACACCTTC
.	TRBV7-9	TRBJ2-3	.	CASSLGELTDTQYF	TGTGCCAGCAGCCTCGGGGAGCTCACAGATACGCAGTATTTT